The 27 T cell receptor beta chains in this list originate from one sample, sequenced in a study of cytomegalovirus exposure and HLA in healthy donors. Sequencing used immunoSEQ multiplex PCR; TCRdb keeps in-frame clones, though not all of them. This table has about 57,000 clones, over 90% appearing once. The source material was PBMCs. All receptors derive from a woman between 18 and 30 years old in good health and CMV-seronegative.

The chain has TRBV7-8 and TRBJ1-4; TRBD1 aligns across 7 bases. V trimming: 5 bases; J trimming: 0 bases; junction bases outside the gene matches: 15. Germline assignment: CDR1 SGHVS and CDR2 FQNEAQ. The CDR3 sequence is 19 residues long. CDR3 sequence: CASSPTPGQFTATNEKLFF. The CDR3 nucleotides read TGTGCCAGCAGCCCGACCCCGGGACAGTTCACTGCAACTAATGAAAAACTGTTTTTT.

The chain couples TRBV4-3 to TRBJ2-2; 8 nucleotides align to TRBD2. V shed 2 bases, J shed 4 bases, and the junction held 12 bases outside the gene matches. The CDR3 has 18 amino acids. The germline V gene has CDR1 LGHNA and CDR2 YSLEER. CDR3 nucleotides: TGCGCCAGCAGCCAAAAAGGTCCAGCGGGAGTAACCACCGGGGAGCTGTTTTTT. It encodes CASSQKGPAGVTTGELFF.

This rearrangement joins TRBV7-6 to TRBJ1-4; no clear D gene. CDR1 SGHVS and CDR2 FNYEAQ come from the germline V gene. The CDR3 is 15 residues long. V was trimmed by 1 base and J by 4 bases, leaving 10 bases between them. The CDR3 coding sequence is TGTGCCAGCAGCTTAGTCTCGGGGAATAATGAAAAACTGTTTTTT. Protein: CASSLVSGNNEKLFF. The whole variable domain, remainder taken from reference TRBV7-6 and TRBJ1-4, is GAGVSQSPRYKVTKRGQDVALRCDPISGHVSLYWYRQALGQGPEFLTYFNYEAQQDKSGLPNDRFSAERPEGSISTLTIQRTEQRDSAMYRCASSLVSGNNEKLFFGSGTQLSVL.

The CDR3 loop is CASRSGVVYGYTF. Written as DNA, the CDR3 is TGTGCCAGCCGGTCGGGGGTTGTCTATGGCTACACCTTC. The chain recombines TRBV6-5 with TRBJ1-2; weak D call: TRBD1 (5 bases). CDR3 size: 13 residues. Germline CDR1 is MNHEY and CDR2 is SVGAGI. V was shortened by 8 bases and J by 4 bases, with 14 bases between the two germline ends.

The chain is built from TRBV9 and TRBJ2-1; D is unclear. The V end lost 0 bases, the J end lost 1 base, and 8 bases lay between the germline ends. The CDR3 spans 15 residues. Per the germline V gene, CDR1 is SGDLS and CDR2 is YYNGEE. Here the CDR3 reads CASSVATRSYNEQFF. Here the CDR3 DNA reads TGTGCCAGCAGCGTAGCTACGAGGTCCTACAATGAGCAGTTCTTC.

CDR3 sequence reads: CASSIRRDRQPQHF. Written as DNA, the CDR3 is TGTGCCAGTAGTATCCGGAGGGATCGGCAGCCCCAGCATTTT. V gene TRBV19 combines with J gene TRBJ1-5; D is unresolved. CDR3 length equals 14 residues. Trimming pared 3 bases from V and 7 bases from J, leaving 13 bases between. CDR1 and CDR2 from the germline V gene are LNHDA and SQIVND (reference sequence).

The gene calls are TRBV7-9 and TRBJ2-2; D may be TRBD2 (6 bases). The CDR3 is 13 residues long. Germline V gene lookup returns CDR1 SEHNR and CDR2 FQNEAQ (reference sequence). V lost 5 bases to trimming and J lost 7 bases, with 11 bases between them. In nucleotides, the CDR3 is TGTGCCAGCAGCGGTAGCGGAGGCGGGGAGCTGTTTTTT. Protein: CASSGSGGGELFF. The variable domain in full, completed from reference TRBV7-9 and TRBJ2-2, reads DTGVSQNPRHKITKRGQNVTFRCDPISEHNRLYWYRQTLGQGPEFLTYFQNEAQLEKSRLLSDRFSAERPKGSFSTLEIQRTEQGDSAMYLCASSGSGGGELFFGEGSRLTVL.

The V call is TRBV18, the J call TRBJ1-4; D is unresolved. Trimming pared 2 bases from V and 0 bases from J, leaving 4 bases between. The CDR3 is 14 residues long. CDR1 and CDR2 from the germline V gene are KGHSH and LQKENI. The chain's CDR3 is CASSPSSTNEKLFF. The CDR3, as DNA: TGTGCCAGCTCACCATCGTCAACTAATGAAAAACTGTTTTTT.

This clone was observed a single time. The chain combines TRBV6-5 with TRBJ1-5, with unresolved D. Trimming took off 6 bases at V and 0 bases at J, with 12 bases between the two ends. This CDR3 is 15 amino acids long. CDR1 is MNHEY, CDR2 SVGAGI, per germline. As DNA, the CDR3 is TGTGCCAGCAGCCCCAACCCGGGTAGCAATCAGCCCCAGCATTTT. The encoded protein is CASSPNPGSNQPQHF.

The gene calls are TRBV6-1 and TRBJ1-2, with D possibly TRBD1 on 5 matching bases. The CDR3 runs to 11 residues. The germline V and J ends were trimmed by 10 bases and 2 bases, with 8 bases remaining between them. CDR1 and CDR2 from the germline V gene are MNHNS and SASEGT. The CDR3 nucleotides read TGTGCCACCCAGGGCAACTATGGCTACACCTTC. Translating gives CATQGNYGYTF.

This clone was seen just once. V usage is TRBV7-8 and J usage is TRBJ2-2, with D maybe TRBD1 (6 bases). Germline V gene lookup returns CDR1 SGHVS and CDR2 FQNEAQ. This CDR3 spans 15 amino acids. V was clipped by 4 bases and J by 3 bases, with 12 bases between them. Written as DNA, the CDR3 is TGTGCCAGCAGCTCGACAGGTGATTACACCGGGGAGCTGTTTTTT. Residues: CASSSTGDYTGELFF.

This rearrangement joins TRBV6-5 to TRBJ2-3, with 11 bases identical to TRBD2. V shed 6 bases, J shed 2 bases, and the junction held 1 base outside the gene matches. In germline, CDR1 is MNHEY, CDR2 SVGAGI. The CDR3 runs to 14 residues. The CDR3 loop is CASRGLADTDTQYF. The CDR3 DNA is TGTGCCAGCAGGGGACTAGCGGACACAGATACGCAGTATTTT.

The CDR3 sequence: CASSSWGGYSTDTQYF. CDR3 DNA: TGTGCCAGCAGCTCCTGGGGGGGCTACAGCACAGATACGCAGTATTTT. The chain has TRBV11-2 and TRBJ2-3; tentatively, D is TRBD2 (7 bases). Germline-derived CDR1 and CDR2 are SGHAT and FQNNGV. The ends were cut back, 4 bases at V and 0 bases at J, with 14 bases in the middle. This CDR3 region has 16 residues.

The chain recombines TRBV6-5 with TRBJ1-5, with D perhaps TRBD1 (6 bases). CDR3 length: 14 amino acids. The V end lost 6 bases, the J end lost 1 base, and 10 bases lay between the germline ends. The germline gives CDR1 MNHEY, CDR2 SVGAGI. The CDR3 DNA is TGTGCCAGCAGGGACAGTTCCAGCAATCAGCCCCAGCATTTT. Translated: CASRDSSSNQPQHF.

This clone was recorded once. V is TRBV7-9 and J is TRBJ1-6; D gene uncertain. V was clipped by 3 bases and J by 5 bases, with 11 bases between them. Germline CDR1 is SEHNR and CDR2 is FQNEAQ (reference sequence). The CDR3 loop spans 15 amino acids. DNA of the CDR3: TGTGCCAGCAGCTTGGGCAGCAGTAATAATTCACCCCTCCACTTT. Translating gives CASSLGSSNNSPLHF.

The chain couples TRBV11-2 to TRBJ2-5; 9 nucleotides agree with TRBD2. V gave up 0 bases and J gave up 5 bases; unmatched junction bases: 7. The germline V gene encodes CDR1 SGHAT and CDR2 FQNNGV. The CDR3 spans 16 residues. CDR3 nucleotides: TGTGCCAGCAGCTTAGAGAGAGGTAGCGGGAGTGAGACCCAGTACTTC. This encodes CASSLERGSGSETQYF.

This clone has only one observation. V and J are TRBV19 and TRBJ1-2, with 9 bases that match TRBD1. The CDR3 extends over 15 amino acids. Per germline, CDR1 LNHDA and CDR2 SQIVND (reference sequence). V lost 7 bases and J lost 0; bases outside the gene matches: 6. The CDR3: CASTHRTGANYGYTF. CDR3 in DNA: TGTGCCAGTACCCATCGGACAGGGGCTAACTATGGCTACACCTTC.

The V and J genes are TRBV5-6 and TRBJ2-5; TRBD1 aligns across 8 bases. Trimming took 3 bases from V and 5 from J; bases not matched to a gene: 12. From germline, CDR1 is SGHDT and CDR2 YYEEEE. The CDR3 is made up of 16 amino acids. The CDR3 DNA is TGTGCCAGCAGCTACATTCTGGACAGGGTGGCTGAGACCCAGTACTTC. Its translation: CASSYILDRVAETQYF.

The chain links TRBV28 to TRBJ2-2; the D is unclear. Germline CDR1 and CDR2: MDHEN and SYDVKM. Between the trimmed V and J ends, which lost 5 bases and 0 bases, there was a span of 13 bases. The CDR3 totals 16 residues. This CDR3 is CASSPLIKSNTGELFF. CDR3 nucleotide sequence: TGTGCCAGCAGTCCCCTAATAAAATCGAACACCGGGGAGCTGTTTTTT.

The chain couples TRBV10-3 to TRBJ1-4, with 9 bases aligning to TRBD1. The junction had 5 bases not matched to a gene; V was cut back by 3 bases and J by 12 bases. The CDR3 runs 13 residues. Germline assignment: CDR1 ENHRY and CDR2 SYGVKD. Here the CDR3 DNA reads TGTGCCATCAGTGATAGGGACAGGGTGGAACTGTTTTTT. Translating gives CAISDRDRVELFF.

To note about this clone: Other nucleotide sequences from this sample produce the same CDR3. This CDR3 reads CASSLQGNQPQHF. DNA of the CDR3: TGTGCCAGCAGCTTACAGGGGAATCAGCCCCAGCATTTT. This chain joins TRBV7-2 and TRBJ1-5; tentative D call: TRBD1 (6 bases). V was clipped by 2 bases and J by 4 bases, with 6 bases between them. CDR1 SGHTA and CDR2 FQGNSA come from the germline V gene. The CDR3 loop spans 13 amino acids.

Here the CDR3 reads CASSFRDNTDTQYF. The CDR3 DNA reads as TGCGCCAGCAGCTTCCGGGATAACACAGATACGCAGTATTTT. The chain links TRBV5-1 to TRBJ2-3, with D possibly matching TRBD2 (5 bases). CDR1 is SGHRS, CDR2 YFSETQ, per germline. The CDR3 length is 14 residues. Deletions cut 2 bases from V and 2 bases from J, with 9 bases between.

The CDR3 protein is CASRLAGGKTGELFF. CDR3 DNA sequence: TGTGCCAGCAGGCTAGCGGGAGGGAAAACCGGGGAGCTGTTTTTT. The rearrangement uses TRBV5-4 and TRBJ2-2; 12 bases agree with TRBD2. CDR1 and CDR2 (germline): SGHNT, YYREEE (reference sequence). J gave up 5 bases and V 5 bases, and 4 bases lay outside the gene matches. The CDR3 has 15 amino acids.

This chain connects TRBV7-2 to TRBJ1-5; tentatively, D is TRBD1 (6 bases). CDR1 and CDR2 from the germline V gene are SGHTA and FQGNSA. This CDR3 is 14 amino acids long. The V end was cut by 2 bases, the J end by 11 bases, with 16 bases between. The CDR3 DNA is TGTGCCAGCAGCTTAAAATCTCAGGACAGTGCCCAGCATTTT. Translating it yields CASSLKSQDSAQHF.

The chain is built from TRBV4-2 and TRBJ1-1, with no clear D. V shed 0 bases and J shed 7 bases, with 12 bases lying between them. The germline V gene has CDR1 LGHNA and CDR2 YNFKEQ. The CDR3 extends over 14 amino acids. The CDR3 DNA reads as TGTGCCAGCAGCCAAGATCTGCGGGCCGATGAAGCTTTCTTT. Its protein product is CASSQDLRADEAFF.

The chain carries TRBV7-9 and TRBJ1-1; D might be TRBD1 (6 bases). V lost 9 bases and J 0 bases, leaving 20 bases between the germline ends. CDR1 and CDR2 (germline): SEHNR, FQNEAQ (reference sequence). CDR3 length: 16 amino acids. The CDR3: CASIRAGVTMNTEAFF. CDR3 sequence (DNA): TGTGCCAGTATAAGAGCAGGGGTTACCATGAACACTGAAGCTTTCTTT.

CDR3 protein: CASSSRVPDTQYF. CDR3 DNA sequence: TGTGCCAGCAGCTCGAGGGTCCCAGATACGCAGTATTTT. The chain recombines TRBV7-8 with TRBJ2-3, with a tentative D call TRBD2 (5 bases). Per the germline V gene, CDR1 is SGHVS and CDR2 is FQNEAQ. Trimming shortened V by 4 bases and J by 4 bases, and 9 bases separated the two germline ends. This CDR3 has 13 amino acids.